This T cell receptor beta chain was identified during a study of T cell responses to AZD1222 COVID-19 vaccine. As concerns this clone: The antigen is not known.

Study-wide findings and caveats: Seropositivity was recorded at baseline in only 5 or 6 AZD1222 recipients. Most donors were white British and more were female, and clonal diversity was possibly underestimated.

Profiled with immunoSEQ multiplex PCR; TCRdb holds only in-frame clones, not every one. The data hold approximately 180,000 clones, with around nine tenths observed a single time. The V segment lost 4 bases and the J segment 8 bases; nucleotides outside the gene matches: 10. Germline V gene lookup returns CDR1 SGHRS and CDR2 YFSETQ. The CDR3 loop spans 15 amino acids. The clonotype originates from an adult in good health. The chain employs TRBV5-1 and TRBJ2-1; TRBD2 aligns across 9 bases. This specimen consisted of peripheral blood, obtained on day 0 of AZD1222 vaccination. The CDR3 DNA reads TGCGCCAGCAGCCTGCTTAGCGGGAGCCCCCATGAGCAGTTCTTC. Translation: CASSLLSGSPHEQFF.